These 21 T cell receptor beta chains came from one sample sequenced in a study of blood T cell repertoires in COVID-19. Repertoires were generated with immunoSEQ multiplex PCR, while TCRdb's copy carries only in-frame clones and drops some. This table holds around 98,000 clones, roughly 80% found once. The material sequenced was peripheral blood. These receptors all come from a man aged 65 to 85 with active or convalescent COVID-19.

The chain recombines TRBV19 with TRBJ2-4, with D perhaps TRBD1 (5 bases). This CDR3 has 15 residues. Germline-derived CDR1 and CDR2 are LNHDA and SQIVND (reference sequence). The V and J ends lost 6 bases and 4 bases respectively, with 16 bases between them. The DNA of the CDR3 is TGTGCCAGTAGGGAGCCCCGCGCAGGGAAAAACATTCAGTACTTC. Amino acid sequence: CASREPRAGKNIQYF.

This clone was seen more than once but under ten times. CDR3 DNA sequence: TGTGCCAGCAGCTTTTTTACAGTCACAGATACGCAGTATTTT. It yields the protein CASSFFTVTDTQYF. The genes are TRBV11-3 and TRBJ2-3; D gene uncertain. Germline V gene lookup returns CDR1 SGHNT and CDR2 YENEEA. The CDR3 sequence is 14 residues long. V shed 3 bases and J shed 2 bases, with 9 bases lying between them.

The chain carries TRBV4-3 and TRBJ2-1; 8 bases line up with TRBD1. With 3 bases clipped from V and 6 bases from J, the junction kept 10 bases outside the gene matches. The CDR3 is 16 residues long. Per germline, CDR1 LGHNA and CDR2 YSLEER. CDR3 DNA sequence: TGCGCCAGCAGCCAGTTTGGGACAGGCTTCGGCAATGAGCAGTTCTTC. It specifies CASSQFGTGFGNEQFF.

DNA of the CDR3: TGTGCCTGGAGTTTACAGTCCCAAGAGACCCAGTACTTC. Amino acids: CAWSLQSQETQYF. The chain couples TRBV30 to TRBJ2-5; unclear D gene. The germline V gene has CDR1 GTSNPN and CDR2 SVGIG (reference sequence). The CDR3 runs 13 residues. V lost 2 bases and J lost 1, with 8 bases in between.

J is TRBJ2-5 and V is TRBV3-1 (or the pseudogene TRBV3-2), with 10 nucleotides matching TRBD1. The length of the CDR3 is 15 residues. The V segment lost 4 bases and the J segment 3 bases; nucleotides outside the gene matches: 5. Germline V gene sequence: CDR1 LGHDT, CDR2 YNNKEL (reference sequence). CDR3: CASSLTGQGKETQYF. As DNA, the CDR3 is TGTGCCAGCAGCCTCACGGGACAGGGGAAAGAGACCCAGTACTTC.

V and J are TRBV18 and TRBJ2-5; 8 bases align to TRBD1. The CDR3 runs 14 residues. J lost 4 bases, V lost 4 bases, and 5 bases had no gene match. Per the germline V gene, CDR1 is KGHSH and CDR2 is LQKENI. The CDR3 nucleotides read TGTGCCAGCTCACAGGCTACAGGGGGAGAGACCCAGTACTTC. Its translation is CASSQATGGETQYF.

The J gene is TRBJ2-2, the V gene TRBV10-1; the match to TRBD2 covers 12 bases. In germline, CDR1 is WNHNN, CDR2 SYGVQD (reference sequence). The V gene end was trimmed by 4 bases and the J gene end by 6 bases; junction bases not matched to a gene: 0. The CDR3 is 14 residues long. The CDR3 loop is CASSGLAGAGELFF. The CDR3 DNA sequence: TGCGCCAGCAGTGGACTAGCGGGGGCCGGGGAGCTGTTTTTT.

The chain joins TRBV10-3 to TRBJ2-2, with D tentatively TRBD2 (6 bases). V lost 9 bases, J lost 7 bases, and 21 bases lay in between. CDR1 is ENHRY, CDR2 SYGVKD, per germline. The CDR3 extends over 15 amino acids. The CDR3 loop reads CAITKVGGQNGELFF. For the CDR3, the DNA is TGTGCCATAACCAAAGTTGGAGGGCAGAACGGGGAGCTGTTTTTT.

This CDR3 reads CASSTGQGLVEKLFF. The CDR3 nucleotides read TGTGCCAGCAGCACTGGACAGGGGCTGGTTGAAAAACTGTTTTTT. V usage is TRBV6-6 and J usage is TRBJ1-4; TRBD1 aligns across 9 bases. J lost 7 bases, V lost 6 bases, and 9 bases had no gene match. Germline-derived CDR1 and CDR2 are MNHNY and SVGAGI (reference sequence). The CDR3 runs to 15 residues.

The genes are TRBV4-2 and TRBJ2-2; 9 nucleotides agree with TRBD1. The CDR3 totals 22 residues. V was clipped by 1 base and J by 2 bases; unmatched bases: 20. The germline V gene encodes CDR1 LGHNA and CDR2 YNFKEQ. The CDR3 reads CASSQVAWGTGGLTDNTGELFF. CDR3 DNA: TGTGCCAGCAGCCAAGTGGCCTGGGGTACAGGGGGCCTGACCGACAACACCGGGGAGCTGTTTTTT.

This chain connects TRBV7-8 to TRBJ2-3; 8 nucleotides line up with TRBD2. Looked up from germline, CDR1 is SGHVS and CDR2 is FQNEAQ. The CDR3 spans 16 residues. Trimming at V came to 5 bases and at J to 1 base, leaving 8 bases not matched to a gene. The DNA for the CDR3 is TGTGCCAGCAGCCCCCGCGGGCGGGGGGGCACAGATACGCAGTATTTT. Residues: CASSPRGRGGTDTQYF.

The V and J genes are TRBV18 and TRBJ2-7; D is unresolved. This CDR3 is 12 amino acids long. Germline V gives CDR1 KGHSH, CDR2 LQKENI. V lost 4 bases and J 4 bases, leaving 8 bases between the germline ends. The CDR3 region is CASSLSEYEQYF. DNA of the CDR3: TGTGCCAGCTCACTATCGGAGTACGAGCAGTACTTC.

This chain connects TRBV6-5 to TRBJ2-5; possibly TRBD2 for D (6 bases). The CDR3 runs to 14 residues. CDR1 and CDR2 from the germline V gene are MNHEY and SVGAGI. Trimming shortened V by 4 bases and J by 9 bases, and 18 bases separated the two germline ends. CDR3 in amino acids: CASSLTEWRESQYF. In DNA form, the CDR3 reads TGTGCCAGCAGTTTGACAGAGTGGAGGGAGTCCCAGTACTTC.

The rearrangement uses TRBV5-6 and TRBJ2-5; 7 nucleotides line up with TRBD2. The CDR3 sequence is 13 residues long. Germline assignment: CDR1 SGHDT and CDR2 YYEEEE. J gave up 2 bases and V 3 bases, and 1 base lay outside the gene matches. Here the CDR3 reads CASSSGGQETQYF. The CDR3 nucleotides are TGTGCCAGCAGCTCGGGGGGACAAGAGACCCAGTACTTC.

This rearrangement joins TRBV29-1 to TRBJ2-7; 11 nucleotides line up with TRBD1. Germline assignment: CDR1 SQVTM and CDR2 ANQGSEA. With 4 bases clipped from V and 4 bases from J, the junction kept 3 bases outside the gene matches. The CDR3 extends over 13 amino acids. CDR3 region: CSVVGTGGYEQYF. The CDR3 bases are TGCAGCGTTGTTGGGACAGGGGGGTACGAGCAGTACTTC.

This rearrangement joins TRBV6-2 or TRBV6-3 to TRBJ1-2; perhaps TRBD1 as D (6 bases). The V end lost 4 bases, the J end lost 7 bases, and 10 bases lay between the germline ends. The germline V gene has CDR1 MNHEY and CDR2 SVGEGT. CDR3 length: 12 residues. The DNA of the CDR3 is TGTGCCAGCAGTTTAGGGGGAAGTGGCTACACCTTC. As protein: CASSLGGSGYTF.

The chain joins TRBV27 to TRBJ2-7, with a tentative D call TRBD1 (6 bases). Germline CDR1 reads MNHEY; CDR2 reads SMNVEV (reference sequence). The length of the CDR3 is 14 residues. V lost 2 bases to trimming and J lost 3 bases, with 11 bases between them. CDR3 sequence reads: CASSLSQGYYEQYF. The DNA of the CDR3 is TGTGCCAGCAGTTTAAGCCAGGGGTACTACGAGCAGTACTTC.

The chain carries TRBV12-5 and TRBJ2-5; 7 positions match TRBD2. With 7 bases clipped from V and 2 bases from J, the junction kept 10 bases outside the gene matches. The length of the CDR3 is 15 residues. Germline-derived CDR1 and CDR2 are LGHNT and FRNRAP. The CDR3 sequence is CASALGRGGQETQYF. CDR3 coding DNA: TGTGCTAGTGCCCTGGGGAGGGGCGGACAAGAGACCCAGTACTTC.

The chain joins TRBV5-6 to TRBJ1-5; TRBD1 matches at 8 bases. Germline assignment: CDR1 SGHDT and CDR2 YYEEEE. J was trimmed by 9 bases and V by 4 bases; bases with no gene match: 9. This CDR3 is built from 14 residues. The CDR3 region has the DNA TGTGCCAGCAGCCAGGGGGCGAGGGATCCGCCCCAGCATTTT. Protein product: CASSQGARDPPQHF. Based on the CDR3 plus reference TRBV5-6 and TRBJ1-5, the full variable domain is DAGVTQSPTHLIKTRGQQVTLRCSPKSGHDTVSWYQQALGQGPQFIFQYYEEEERQRGNFPDRFSGHQFPNYSSELNVNALLLGDSALYLCASSQGARDPPQHFGDGTRLSIL.

The chain joins TRBV20-1 to TRBJ1-1, with D possibly being TRBD1 (6 bases). The CDR3 sequence is 11 residues long. CDR1 DFQATT and CDR2 SNEGSKA come from the germline V gene (reference sequence). Trimming removed 3 bases from V and 11 bases from J, with 13 bases in between. As DNA, the CDR3 is TGCAGTGCTAGGAAGGGGGACGGTGCTTTCTTT. It codes for CSARKGDGAFF.

The chain couples TRBV19 to TRBJ2-2; 10 nucleotides agree with TRBD1. The V segment lost 3 bases and the J segment 4 bases; nucleotides outside the gene matches: 2. Per the germline V gene, CDR1 is LNHDA and CDR2 is SQIVND (reference sequence). This CDR3 region has 15 residues. The CDR3 spells CASSMDRGSTGELFF. The CDR3 DNA is TGTGCCAGTAGTATGGACAGGGGGAGCACCGGGGAGCTGTTTTTT.